This entry describes one T cell receptor beta chain. Its antigen is undetermined. The data were taken from a study of shared clonotypes between healthy human individuals. Overall study context: Serving as donors were a couple of women and three men, whose ages spanned 18 to 49. CD4 naive cells filled three plates per donor, CD4 memory three, CD8 naive two and CD8 memory one.

The CDR3 has 15 residues. Germline V gene data show CDR1 as MNHEY and CDR2 as SMNVEV (reference sequence). The ends lost 6 bases at V and 5 bases at J; junction bases unmatched: 10. Study results and limitations: A reduction in generation probabilities was seen for non-shared clonotypes relative to those shared by all four donors. Shared clonotypes: about 4.6% naive CD4, 3.5% to 4% naive CD8, 2% to 2.5% memory CD4, roughly 0.4% memory CD8.

The table came from immunoSEQ multiplex PCR; TCRdb's copy has only in-frame clones and leaves some out. The table lists 2 million to 2.5 million clones, 90% to 95% of them singletons, with around 0.4% in the top ten. This clonotype originated in a man between 18 and 29 years old in good health. Some clones in this sample may be carry-over from other donors' samples. The material sequenced was naive CD4+ T cells from PBMCs. Indicated subset: CD45RA+ positively selected. The chain has TRBV27 and TRBJ2-1; 7 bases line up with TRBD1. The CDR3 nucleotides read TGTGCCAGCAGCCGACAGGGCCCCGCCGACAATGAGCAGTTCTTC. Its translation: CASSRQGPADNEQFF.